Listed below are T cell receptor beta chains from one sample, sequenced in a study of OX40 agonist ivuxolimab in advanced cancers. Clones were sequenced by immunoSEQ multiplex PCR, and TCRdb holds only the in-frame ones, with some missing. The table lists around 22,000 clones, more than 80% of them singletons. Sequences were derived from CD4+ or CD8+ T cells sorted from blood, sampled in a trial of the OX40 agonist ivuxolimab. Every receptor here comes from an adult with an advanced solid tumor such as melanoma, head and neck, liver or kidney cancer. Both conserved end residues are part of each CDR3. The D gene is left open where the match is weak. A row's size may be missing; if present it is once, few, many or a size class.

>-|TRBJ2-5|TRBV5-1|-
CASSLVGDLGFGETQYF
TGCGCCAGCAGCTTGGTTGGGGACCTGGGTTTTGGAGAGACCCAGTACTTC
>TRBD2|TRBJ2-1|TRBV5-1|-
CASSAKSLAGALNEQFF
TGCGCCAGCAGCGCAAAGTCCCTAGCGGGAGCTTTGAATGAGCAGTTCTTC
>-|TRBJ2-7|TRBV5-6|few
CASTSRGLWNEQYF
TGTGCCAGCACCTCCCGGGGGCTTTGGAACGAGCAGTACTTC
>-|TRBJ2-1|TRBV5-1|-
CASSLAGVASSYNEQFF
TGCGCCAGCAGCTTGGCCGGGGTAGCGAGCTCCTACAATGAGCAGTTCTTC
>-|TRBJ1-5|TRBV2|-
CASRGQSNQPQHF
TGTGCCAGCAGAGGACAGAGCAATCAGCCCCAGCATTTT
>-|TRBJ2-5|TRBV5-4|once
CASTSREIAQETQYF
TGTGCCAGCACCTCTCGGGAAATAGCGCAAGAGACCCAGTACTTC
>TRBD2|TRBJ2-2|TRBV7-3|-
CASSLLAGGAGGELFF
TGTGCCAGCAGCCTCCTTGCGGGGGGCGCAGGCGGGGAGCTGTTTTTT
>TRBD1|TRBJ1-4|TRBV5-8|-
CASSLGQGAEKLFF
TGTGCCAGCAGCTTGGGACAGGGGGCTGAAAAACTGTTTTTT
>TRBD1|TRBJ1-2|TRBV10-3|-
CASWSPRGFYGYTF
TGTGCCAGCTGGAGCCCCAGGGGGTTCTATGGCTACACCTTC
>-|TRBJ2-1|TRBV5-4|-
CASSLGAGTYYNEQFF
TGTGCCAGCAGCTTGGGGGCCGGGACTTACTACAATGAGCAGTTCTTC
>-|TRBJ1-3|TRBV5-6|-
CASSLGTVSRSGNTIYF
TGTGCCAGCAGCTTGGGTACAGTCAGCCGCTCTGGAAACACCATATATTTT
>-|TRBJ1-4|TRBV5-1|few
CASSFVAGINEKLFF
TGCGCCAGCAGCTTCGTGGCAGGGATTAATGAAAAACTGTTTTTT
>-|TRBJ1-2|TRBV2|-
CASSEVRDYGYTF
TGTGCCAGCAGTGAGGTCAGGGACTATGGCTACACCTTC
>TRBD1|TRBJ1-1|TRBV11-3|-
CASSSRQGRMNTEAFF
TGTGCCAGCAGCTCCCGACAGGGGAGGATGAACACTGAAGCTTTCTTT
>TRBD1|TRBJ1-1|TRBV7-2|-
CASSLSTGVNTEAFF
TGTGCCAGCAGCTTGTCGACAGGGGTCAACACTGAAGCTTTCTTT
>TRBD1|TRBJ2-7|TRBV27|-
CASSTLSRTGGSHEQYF
TGTGCCAGCAGTACGTTAAGCAGGACAGGGGGTTCCCACGAGCAGTACTTC
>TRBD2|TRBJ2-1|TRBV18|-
CASSLSGGNSYNEQFF
TGTGCCAGCTCGCTTAGCGGGGGGAATTCCTACAATGAGCAGTTCTTC
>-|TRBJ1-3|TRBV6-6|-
CASKKDVVSGNTIYF
TGTGCCAGCAAAAAGGACGTAGTGTCTGGAAACACCATATATTTT
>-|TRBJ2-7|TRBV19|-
CASSIDGYEQYF
TGTGCCAGTAGTATAGACGGGTACGAGCAGTACTTC
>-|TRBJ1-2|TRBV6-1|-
CASSDSRLIYGYTF
TGTGCCAGCAGTGATTCCAGGCTCATCTATGGCTACACCTTC
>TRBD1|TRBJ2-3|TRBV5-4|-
CASSLIVRTGVTDTQYF
TGTGCCAGCAGCTTGATAGTCCGGACAGGCGTTACAGATACGCAGTATTTT
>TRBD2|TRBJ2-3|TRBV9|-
CASSRLAGGIDTQYF
TGTGCCAGCAGCAGACTAGCGGGGGGGATAGATACGCAGTATTTT
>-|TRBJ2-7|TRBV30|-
CAWSGADEQYF
TGTGCCTGGTCAGGGGCTGACGAGCAGTACTTC
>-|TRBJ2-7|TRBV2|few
CASSGTEEGEQYF
TGTGCCAGCAGTGGGACAGAAGAGGGGGAGCAGTACTTC
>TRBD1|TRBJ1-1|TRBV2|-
CASWGTGWGTEAFF
TGTGCCAGTTGGGGGACAGGATGGGGCACTGAAGCTTTCTTT
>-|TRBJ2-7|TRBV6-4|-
CASSRPNYEQYF
TGTGCCAGCAGTAGGCCCAACTACGAGCAGTACTTC
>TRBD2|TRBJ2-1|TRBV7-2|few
CASSSSGSIYNEQFF
TGTGCCAGCAGTTCTAGCGGGAGTATTTACAATGAGCAGTTCTTC
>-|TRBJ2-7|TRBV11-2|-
CASSSKTVYEQYF
TGTGCCAGCAGCTCGAAGACGGTCTACGAGCAGTACTTC
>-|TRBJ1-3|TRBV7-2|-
CASSLAGGQGNTIYF
TGTGCCAGCAGCTTAGCTGGGGGGCAAGGAAACACCATATATTTT
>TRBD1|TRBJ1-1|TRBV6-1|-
CASSFLTGLDTEAFF
TGTGCCAGCAGTTTTCTGACAGGGCTAGACACTGAAGCTTTCTTT
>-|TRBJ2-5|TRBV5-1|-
CASSLAIRGGNQETQYF
TGCGCCAGCAGCTTGGCAATTAGGGGGGGGAACCAAGAGACCCAGTACTTC
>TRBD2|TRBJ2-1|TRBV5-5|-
CASSFVTSGANEQFF
TGTGCCAGCAGCTTCGTGACTAGCGGGGCTAATGAGCAGTTCTTC
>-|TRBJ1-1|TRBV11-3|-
CASSLRGTEAFF
TGTGCCAGCAGCTTACGGGGCACTGAAGCTTTCTTT
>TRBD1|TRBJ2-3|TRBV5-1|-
CASSGGQGTDTQYF
TGCGCCAGCAGCGGCGGACAGGGGACAGATACGCAGTATTTT
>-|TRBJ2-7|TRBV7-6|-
CASSLGSVSTSYEQYF
TGTGCCAGCAGCCTAGGTTCGGTATCCACCTCCTACGAGCAGTACTTC
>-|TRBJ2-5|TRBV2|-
CASSEARASGGHQETQYF
TGTGCCAGCAGTGAAGCCAGGGCGTCCGGGGGTCACCAAGAGACCCAGTACTTC
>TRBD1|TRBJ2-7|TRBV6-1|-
CASSRDRGDEQYF
TGTGCCAGCAGCCGGGACAGGGGAGACGAGCAGTACTTC
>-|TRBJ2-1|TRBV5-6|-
CASSLSPRLMNEQFF
TGTGCCAGCAGCTTGTCACCTCGCCTTATGAATGAGCAGTTCTTC
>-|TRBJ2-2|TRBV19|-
CASTPDLPGELFF
TGTGCCAGTACCCCGGACCTCCCCGGGGAGCTGTTTTTT
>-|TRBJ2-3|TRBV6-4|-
CASSTDLGDTQYF
TGTGCCAGCAGTACGGACTTAGGGGATACGCAGTATTTT
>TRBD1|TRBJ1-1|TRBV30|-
CACRTGYDTEAFF
TGTGCCTGCAGGACAGGTTATGACACTGAAGCTTTCTTT
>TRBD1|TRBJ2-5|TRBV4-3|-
CASSQRPPGQGQETQYF
TGCGCCAGCAGCCAACGTCCTCCGGGACAGGGGCAAGAGACCCAGTACTTC